This T cell receptor beta chain appears in the sequencing data of a study of shared clonotypes between healthy human individuals. The overall study: Each donor's CD4 naive and CD4 memory cells filled three plates apiece, CD8 naive two, and CD8 memory one.

Study conclusions and caveats: Naive CD4 clonotypes overlapped across a few donors at approximately 5%. Compared with clonotypes that all four donors shared, non-shared clonotypes had lower generation probabilities.

CDR1 and CDR2 from the germline V gene are SGDLS and YYNGEE. The CDR3 consists of 17 residues. The junction had 11 bases not matched to a gene; V was cut back by 5 bases and J by 2 bases. Naive CD8 populations comprised CD45RO-negative cells positively selected for CCR7, excluding terminally differentiated effector memory CD45RA+ cells. In its sample, this clone was seen once. Its antigen is currently unknown. Every subset had its genomic DNA shared out evenly among several immunoSEQ plates. TCRdb's table, derived via immunoSEQ multiplex PCR, lists solely in-frame clones and lacks some. Of about 2 million clones listed, 85% to 95% are singletons.

The V gene is TRBV9, the J gene TRBJ1-4; 8 nucleotides line up with TRBD1. The TCR was taken from a man between 18 and 29 years old in good health. Sequencing input: naive CD8+ T cells sorted from blood. The CDR3 DNA reads TGTGCCAGCAGTACAGGGGGTATTGGGATTACTAATGAAAAACTGTTTTTT. The encoded protein is CASSTGGIGITNEKLFF.